The TCR beta chain under discussion was sequenced for a study of blood T cell repertoires in COVID-19 (dated by TCRdb to about 2020). Regarding the complete study: Samples from collaborators originated in the United States, Italy and Spain and spanned both the acute and convalescent phases of COVID-19. The prospective study material was composed of cDNA or gDNA derived from T cells, B-cell-depleted T cells, or PBMCs. Subjects who had been exposed to COVID-19, were actively infected with it, or had recovered from it provided the deeply sampled blood TCRbeta repertoires that made up the dataset. A freely available public database, intended as a resource for researchers studying the immune response to SARS-CoV-2, is where the repertoires were released. Samples came from the ongoing ImmuneRACE study (first 160 participants) plus 1,254 subjects from 6 global collaborators. Sample metadata almost always included a de-identified subject ID, COVID-19 status, age in years and sex. Where available, HLA class I and class II types were obtained from metadata supplied by the sample provider rather than from assay-based typing. On the study overall, not on this receptor specifically: How much clinical and demographic metadata was included differed by source and by participant, and the metadata was provided uncurated.

TCRbeta CDR3 regions were amplified from genomic DNA by means of the immunoSEQ Assay, a bias-controlled multiplex PCR. As for the authors' bioinformatics: Nucleated cell counts per sample were estimated from amplification of reference gene primers within the assay. To quantify the absolute abundance of each unique TCRbeta CDR3 rearrangement, sequence reads were collapsed and filtered. Productive Simpson clonality was computed per sample as the square root of Simpson's diversity index over productive rearrangements. TCRdb holds this immuneACCESS table with in-frame rearrangements only. Some clones are missing; in checked studies, unresolved V genes explain under half, and the rest has no known cause. D and trimming were read from the DNA, whereas the V and J calls and clone size are those reported in that table. Within this sample are a few hundred thousand clones, with about 86% of them counted one time only. Roughly 3.2% of the sample is in the top ten clones.

On this clone itself: Its cognate antigen has yet to be identified. Base quality data are lacking; no much larger clone is found one base away. Other nucleotide sequences from this sample produce the same CDR3.

Reading from cysteine to phenylalanine, the CDR3 counts 14 amino acids. Just CDR3 DNA is preserved here, 42 bases in frame from base 1. CDR1 and CDR2 were assigned from the germline V gene as SGHTA and FQGTGA. Germline trimming amounts to 2 bases on V and 1 base on J, with 1 as the count of junction bases outside the gene matches. Enrolling through a virtual design, the prospective study's participants ranged in age from roughly 18 to 100 years and lived across roughly 24 United States geographic areas. In the prospective study, participants were assigned to cohorts based on the clinical history participants reported in a screening survey and a study questionnaire. ImmuneRACE Cohort 3 recovered participants were defined by two consecutive negative NP/OP PCR tests, healthcare professional clearance, or symptom resolution. In the prospective study, mobile phlebotomists collected whole blood, serum and a nasopharyngeal or oropharyngeal swab from each participant. Prospective study participants could optionally give additional blood draws and questionnaires over a roughly 2-month period. Blood samples from the prospective study were shipped frozen or at room temperature prior to DNA extraction.

In this chain, TRBV7-3 is recombined with TRBJ1-1; 7 middle bases align to TRBD1. This receptor was taken from a man in his forties or fifties who had recovered from COVID-19. Sequencing was carried out using PBMCs or T cells enriched from blood (not recorded which). The DNA sequence follows: TGTGCCAGCAGCTTAGCAGGGGGGAACACTGAAGCTTTCTTT. Its product reads: CASSLAGGNTEAFF. Extended through the reference TRBV7-3 and TRBJ1-1 proteins, this CDR3 yields the full variable domain: GAGVSQTPSNKVTEKGKYVELRCDPISGHTALYWYRQSLGQGPEFLIYFQGTGAADDSGLPNDRFFAVRPEGSVSTLKIQRTERGDSAVYLCASSLAGGNTEAFFGQGTRLTVV.